This entry concerns a single T cell receptor (beta chain). Its specificity is not known. After removal of 7 bases from V and 0 bases from J, the junction contained 6 bases not matched to a gene. This CDR3 comprises 14 residues. CDR1 MNHEY and CDR2 SVGAGI come from the germline V gene. The record originates from a study of cytomegalovirus exposure and HLA in healthy donors. Unrecorded immune exposure was likely among donors, who were nominally healthy when sampled. Whole-study findings and limits: When analyzed later, a missense DCLRE1C variant was found to be linked to TCR beta V- and J-gene trimming. 150 or so TCR beta chains were listed as cytomegalovirus-associated.

PCR amplification relied on 60 Vbeta primers (plus 13 Jbeta primers). Per the study methods: An analysis performed later counted 75 million to 80 million unique TCR beta chains (roughly 9.9 million of them shared). TCRdb's copy holds only in-frame clones and misses some; the assay was immunoSEQ multiplex PCR. V and J calls and clone size follow that table, whereas D and trimming were derived from the DNA. The table shows some 91,000 clones, with 60% to 80% occurring only once. This chain connects TRBV6-5 to TRBJ2-7; TRBD1 aligns across 7 bases. The sequence derives from a middle-aged man in good health and CMV-seronegative. Sequencing was performed on PBMCs. The CDR3 DNA follows: TGTGCCAGCAATCCTCGGACAGGCTCCTACGAGCAGTACTTC. Its translation is CASNPRTGSYEQYF.